These T cell receptor beta chains were read from a single sample in a study of beta chain features in type 1 diabetes. The table came from immunoSEQ multiplex PCR; TCRdb's copy has only in-frame clones and leaves some out. The sample records 150,000 or so clones, over 7.5% being singletons. The sequencing sample was made of central memory CD4+ T cells from blood. The receptor source for this set is a woman between 18 and 29 years old in good health. CDR3s include the opening cysteine and the closing phenylalanine or tryptophan. A D gene is named only where the DNA matches it firmly. Size is omitted from some rows. Given values are once, few, many or a class for expanded clones.

TRBV6-6,TRBJ2-7,few,-,TGTGCCAGCAGTTACTTCACAGGGAGTGGGGAGCAGTACTTC,CASSYFTGSGEQYF
TRBV29-1,TRBJ1-3,few,-,TGCAGCGTTGAATTCTCCCTCTCTGGAAACACCATATATTTT,CSVEFSLSGNTIYF
TRBV2,TRBJ1-1,-,-,TGTGCCAGCAGTGATCGGGGAGCTTTCTTT,CASSDRGAFF
TRBV4-3,TRBJ2-4,few,TRBD2,TGCGCCAGCAGCCAAGATACCGCGGGGGGGAACATTCAGTACTTC,CASSQDTAGGNIQYF
TRBV29-1,TRBJ2-5,-,-,TGCGGCGTTGGCGTCAGGGCGGTTGAGACCCAGTACTTC,CGVGVRAVETQYF
TRBV10-3,TRBJ2-2,many,-,TGTGCCATCAGTGATAGAGGGTCCGGGGAGCTGTTTTTT,CAISDRGSGELFF
TRBV7-2,TRBJ2-7,few,-,TGTGCCAGCGGGGAGGGGGCCTACGAGCAGTACTTC,CASGEGAYEQYF
TRBV2,TRBJ2-1,few,TRBD2,TGTGCCAGCAGTAGGACTAGCGGGGGGGCCAATGAGCAGTTCTTC,CASSRTSGGANEQFF
TRBV30,TRBJ1-2,few,TRBD1,TGTGCCTGGAGTCGAACAGGGGGGGCTAACTATGGCTACACCTTC,CAWSRTGGANYGYTF
TRBV6-6,TRBJ1-1,many,-,TGTGCCAGCAGTAACCGCGACACTGAAGCTTTCTTT,CASSNRDTEAFF
TRBV5-4,TRBJ1-1,few,-,TGTGCCAGCATCCAACAGGGGAACACTGAAGCTTTCTTT,CASIQQGNTEAFF
TRBV5-4,TRBJ1-1,few,TRBD1,TGTGCCGGGGGACAGAGCTTAAACACTGAAGCTTTCTTT,CAGGQSLNTEAFF
TRBV7-7,TRBJ2-1,-,-,TGTGCTAGCAGCTTATCGGAGGACCATGAGCAGTTCTTC,CASSLSEDHEQFF
TRBV7-6,TRBJ2-2,few,-,TGTGCCAGCAGCTTAAGAGCACAGGCTAAGGCCGGGGAGCTGTTTTTT,CASSLRAQAKAGELFF
TRBV18,TRBJ2-5,few,TRBD2,TGTGCCAGCTCACCGTCTAGCGGGGGTTCCCAATTCCAGTACTTC,CASSPSSGGSQFQYF
TRBV18,TRBJ2-1,-,-,TGTGCCAGCTCCCAAATCGACTGGTATGAGCAGTTCTTC,CASSQIDWYEQFF
TRBV5-6,TRBJ1-2,few,-,TGTGCCAGCGGAGGGGGGGAGAGGGGCTACACCTTC,CASGGGERGYTF
TRBV18,TRBJ1-1,-,-,TGTGCCAGCTCACCACCCACCCTTGGGGTCGTCGAGGGTGCTTTCTTT,CASSPPTLGVVEGAFF
TRBV9,TRBJ2-1,many,TRBD2,TGTGCCAGCAGCGTAGCTACTAGCGGGGCTTACAATGAGCAGTTCTTC,CASSVATSGAYNEQFF
TRBV7-2,TRBJ2-7,few,TRBD1,TGTGCCAGCAGCCTATACAGGGGCCAGGAGCAGTACTTC,CASSLYRGQEQYF
TRBV14,TRBJ1-2,-,-,TGTGCCAGCAGCCAAGATTCCAGGGGATCTGATGGCTACACCTTC,CASSQDSRGSDGYTF
TRBV7-9,TRBJ2-3,-,-,TGTGCCAGCAGCTACGGACAGAGCACAGATACGCAGTATTTT,CASSYGQSTDTQYF
TRBV29-1,TRBJ2-3,-,-,TGCAGCGCCGCCAGAGGGGGAGACCACACAGATACGCAGTATTTT,CSAARGGDHTDTQYF
TRBV4-3,TRBJ1-2,-,-,TGCGCCAGCAGCCAAGATCCTACACAGAGGGTTAGCTACACCTTC,CASSQDPTQRVSYTF
TRBV4-3,TRBJ2-3,few,TRBD1,TGCGCCAGCAGCCAAGATACAGGGGTTACAGATACGCAGTATTTT,CASSQDTGVTDTQYF
TRBV18,TRBJ1-1,-,TRBD1,TGTGCCAGCTCACGGACAGGGAACACTGAAGCTTTCTTT,CASSRTGNTEAFF
TRBV27,TRBJ2-3,few,TRBD2,TGTGCCAGCAGTCCCGGGAGGGTTGGTACAGATACGCAGTATTTT,CASSPGRVGTDTQYF
TRBV18,TRBJ2-7,-,-,TGTGCCAGCTCACCGATTCGTGTAGGGCAGGGCGAGCAGTACTTC,CASSPIRVGQGEQYF
TRBV7-9,TRBJ1-1,few,TRBD1,TGTGCCAGCAGCTGGGACAGCGTCACTGAAGCTTTCTTT,CASSWDSVTEAFF
TRBV5-5,TRBJ2-5,few,TRBD2,TGTGCCAGCAGCTTGGGTGCTAGCGGGGCGGAGACCCAGTACTTC,CASSLGASGAETQYF
TRBV14,TRBJ2-7,few,-,TGTGCCAGCAGCCAAGGTAACGAGCAGTACTTC,CASSQGNEQYF
TRBV28,TRBJ1-3,-,TRBD1,TGTGCCAGCAGTAATACACAGGGGAACACCATATATTTT,CASSNTQGNTIYF
TRBV2,TRBJ2-1,few,-,TGTGCCAGCAGCGTACAGGGTGGGGACAATGAGCAGTTCTTC,CASSVQGGDNEQFF
TRBV9,TRBJ2-5,-,TRBD2,TGTGCCAGCAGCGTGGGGACTAGCGGGAGAAGGGTCGAGACCCAGTACTTC,CASSVGTSGRRVETQYF
TRBV15,TRBJ1-1,-,TRBD1,TGTGCCACCAGCAGAGATGAGGACAGGGCCCCTGAAGCTTTCTTT,CATSRDEDRAPEAFF
TRBV30,TRBJ1-1,few,-,TGTGCCTGGCACAGGGAAAACACTGAAGCTTTCTTT,CAWHRENTEAFF
TRBV2,TRBJ2-7,few,-,TGTGCCAGCAGGGAGACCCTGAGCTCCTACGAGCAGTACTTC,CASRETLSSYEQYF
TRBV6-6,TRBJ2-7,-,TRBD1,TGTGCCAGCAGTTACTCGGGACAGGGAATGAGGGAGCAGTACTTC,CASSYSGQGMREQYF
TRBV7-9,TRBJ2-1,-,TRBD2,TGTGCCAGCAGCCCGTCGTCTAGCGGCTCCTACAATGAGCAGTTCTTC,CASSPSSSGSYNEQFF
TRBV7-2,TRBJ2-7,-,TRBD1,TGTGCCAGCAGCCAGAATGGACAGGCTCTTACCTACGAGCAGTACTTC,CASSQNGQALTYEQYF
TRBV14,TRBJ2-5,-,TRBD1,TGTGCCAGCAGCCCGGGACAGCTAGAGACCCAGTACTTC,CASSPGQLETQYF
TRBV7-9,TRBJ2-5,-,-,TGTGCCAGCAGCCGCGGGACAGCCCAAGAGACCCAGTACTTC,CASSRGTAQETQYF
TRBV5-1,TRBJ1-6,few,TRBD1,TGCGCCAGCAGCCGAACGGGACAGCTCAATTCACCCCTCCACTTT,CASSRTGQLNSPLHF
TRBV11-2,TRBJ2-7,few,TRBD1,TGTGCCAGCAGCTTTACACAGGGGGCCTACGAGCAGTACTTC,CASSFTQGAYEQYF
TRBV2,TRBJ2-5,-,-,TGTGCCAGCATCGCGTATCCCCAAGAGACCCAGTACTTC,CASIAYPQETQYF
TRBV7-2,TRBJ2-1,few,TRBD2,TGTGCCAGCAGCTTATGGGGGACTAGCGGGAGCTACAATGAGCAGTTCTTC,CASSLWGTSGSYNEQFF
TRBV2,TRBJ2-3,-,-,TGTGCCAGCAGTGGTGAAGGACATAGCACAGATACGCAGTATTTT,CASSGEGHSTDTQYF
TRBV25-1,TRBJ2-1,few,TRBD2,TGTGCCAGCAGTGAGTTAGCGGGAGTCGATGAGCAGTTCTTC,CASSELAGVDEQFF
TRBV5-1,TRBJ2-7,few,TRBD1,TGCGCCAGCAGCTTTCAAAGACAGGGGTCCAGCACCTACGAGCAGTACTTC,CASSFQRQGSSTYEQYF